Shown below are 27 T cell receptor beta chains from a single sample sequenced in a study of CD8 T cells in ankylosing spondylitis. Regarding the study as a whole: Apparently characteristic of ankylosing spondylitis blood was a TCR beta motif (eight highly homologous variants).

These receptors are not linked to any known antigen. TCRdb passed the 5' RACE reads through MiXCR, listing each CDR3 protein once. The sample lists roughly 700,000 distinct CDR3 sequences, around 17% occurring once. The sample comprised blood, either unsorted or a sorted T cell fraction (not recorded which). Receptors originate from a male donor with ankylosing spondylitis.

A few counts support this clonotype. V and J are TRBV20-1 and TRBJ1-6; D is perhaps TRBD1 (5 bases). This CDR3 comprises 16 residues. V was pared by 0 bases and J by 9 bases, with 18 bases between. Germline V gives CDR1 DFQATT, CDR2 SNEGSKA (reference sequence). The CDR3 nucleotides are TGCAGTGCTAGAGATCCGGGCAGGGTGGCCGGTTCACCCCTCCACTTT. This sequence encodes CSARDPGRVAGSPLHF.

This clonotype was detected only a few times. The chain recombines TRBV29-1 with TRBJ1-1; D remains ambiguous. Germline V CDR1 and CDR2: SQVTM, ANQGSEA. V lost 0 bases to trimming and J lost 6 bases, with 2 bases between them. The CDR3 consists of 10 residues. CDR3: CSVEDAEAFF. CDR3 nucleotides: TGCAGCGTTGAAGATGCTGAAGCTTTCTTT.

Only one count was recorded for this clonotype. The V and J genes are TRBV7-9 and TRBJ2-7, with D possibly matching TRBD1 (6 bases). In germline, CDR1 is SEHNR, CDR2 FQNEAQ (reference sequence). The V end lost 2 bases, the J end lost 3 bases, and 20 bases lay between the germline ends. CDR3 length: 17 residues. DNA of the CDR3: TGTGCCAGCAGCTTAAGGCCCAGGTTCCAGGGACACTACGAGCAGTACTTC. Its protein product is CASSLRPRFQGHYEQYF.

This clonotype was seen only a few times. The chain uses TRBV10-3 and TRBJ2-3; maybe TRBD2 (6 bases). Trimming took off 6 bases at V and 2 bases at J, with 12 bases between the two ends. Germline CDR1 reads ENHRY; CDR2 reads SYGVKD. This CDR3 has 14 residues. CDR3 sequence (DNA): TGTGCCATCAGCGGCGGGATTTTCACAGATACGCAGTATTTT. Its protein product is CAISGGIFTDTQYF.

The chain employs TRBV20-1 and TRBJ1-1; D remains unclear. The CDR3 is made up of 15 amino acids. CDR1 is DFQATT, CDR2 SNEGSKA, per germline (reference sequence). The V end was cut by 6 bases, the J end by 4 bases, with 21 bases between. The DNA of the CDR3 is TGCAGTGCCGAGGGAGTGGTGATGGACGCCACTGAAGCTTTCTTT. Amino acid sequence: CSAEGVVMDATEAFF.

V gene TRBV6-2 or TRBV6-3 combines with J gene TRBJ2-3; tentative D call: TRBD2 (5 bases). Germline lookup yields CDR1 MNHEY and CDR2 SVGEGT. Between the trimmed V and J ends, which lost 0 bases and 0 bases, there was a span of 22 bases. The CDR3 is 20 residues long. The CDR3 sequence: CASSYSILEGGPYSTDTQYF. The CDR3 DNA reads as TGTGCCAGCAGTTACTCGATCCTCGAGGGTGGACCCTATAGCACAGATACGCAGTATTTT.

The chain couples TRBV20-1 to TRBJ2-7, with 10 nucleotides matching TRBD1. This CDR3 region has 14 residues. Germline V gene sequence: CDR1 DFQATT, CDR2 SNEGSKA (reference sequence). With 5 bases clipped from V and 2 bases from J, the junction kept 6 bases outside the gene matches. This chain's CDR3 is CSASGTGDPYEQYF. The CDR3 nucleotides are TGCAGTGCTTCCGGGACAGGGGACCCCTACGAGCAGTACTTC.

The chain couples TRBV12-3 or TRBV12-4 to TRBJ2-1; possibly TRBD2 for D (5 bases). The ends were cut back, 6 bases at V and 9 bases at J, with 24 bases in the middle. The CDR3 is 16 amino acids. The CDR3: CASSHGGLSGNIEQFF. The CDR3 nucleotides are TGTGCCAGCAGCCACGGCGGGCTGAGTGGGAATATTGAGCAGTTCTTC.

This clonotype turned up a few times. The V and J genes are TRBV12-3 or TRBV12-4 and TRBJ1-1; D unresolved. V was shortened by 7 bases and J by 5 bases, with 23 bases between the two germline ends. This CDR3 has 16 amino acids. The CDR3 here is CASNQYKVNGLTEAFF. Written as DNA, the CDR3 is TGTGCCAGCAATCAATACAAGGTGAACGGGTTGACTGAAGCTTTCTTT.

V is TRBV7-9 and J is TRBJ2-5; TRBD2 matches 12 bases. CDR3 size: 16 residues. V lost 3 bases to trimming and J lost 3 bases; unmatched junction nucleotides: 5. Germline V lookup: CDR1 SEHNR, CDR2 FQNEAQ (reference sequence). CDR3 sequence (DNA): TGTGCCAGCAGCTTGACTAGCGGGGGCCCGAAAGAGACCCAGTACTTC. Its protein is CASSLTSGGPKETQYF. The full variable domain, with the rest looked up from reference TRBV7-9 and TRBJ2-5, is DTGVSQNPRHKITKRGQNVTFRCDPISEHNRLYWYRQTLGQGPEFLTYFQNEAQLEKSRLLSDRFSAERPKGSFSTLEIQRTEQGDSAMYLCASSLTSGGPKETQYFGPGTRLLVL.

In this sample, this clonotype turned up once. This chain joins TRBV6-1 and TRBJ2-2; 8 nucleotides line up with TRBD2. CDR1 and CDR2 from the germline V gene are MNHNS and SASEGT. The CDR3 totals 14 residues. Trimming removed 6 bases from V and 6 bases from J; junction bases left unmatched: 6. In DNA, the CDR3 is TGTGCCAGCAGCCCGGCGGGGGGCTCCGGGGAGCTGTTTTTT. Its translation is CASSPAGGSGELFF.

The gene calls are TRBV7-2 and TRBJ2-1; the D is unclear. The CDR3 has 15 residues. Trimming removed 0 bases at V and 6 bases at J, with 12 bases between. Germline V CDR1 and CDR2: SGHTA, FQGNSA. Here the CDR3 DNA reads TGTGCCAGCAGCTTAGCTCCTGGGTGGGGCAATGAGCAGTTCTTC. This translates into CASSLAPGWGNEQFF.

The rearrangement links TRBV20-1 to TRBJ2-7; 8 bases agree with TRBD2. Germline V gives CDR1 DFQATT, CDR2 SNEGSKA (reference sequence). The CDR3 totals 14 residues. Germline trimming cut 3 bases from V and 9 bases from J; bases unmatched to any gene: 13. The CDR3 here is CSASSGSGATWQYF. CDR3 coding DNA: TGCAGTGCTAGCTCGGGTAGCGGGGCGACCTGGCAGTACTTC.

This clonotype was picked up a small number of times. V is TRBV5-1 and J is TRBJ1-6; no reliable D call. The CDR3 spans 15 residues. V was shortened by 4 bases and J by 8 bases, with 16 bases between the two germline ends. Germline values: CDR1 SGHRS, CDR2 YFSETQ. Written as DNA, the CDR3 is TGCGCCAGCAGCCCAATCGGCTCCTGGGATTCACCCCTCCACTTT. It yields the protein CASSPIGSWDSPLHF.

The sample holds a few counts of this clonotype. V is TRBV12-3 or TRBV12-4 and J is TRBJ2-5, with D possibly TRBD2 on 5 matching bases. V was trimmed by 7 bases and J by 2 bases, leaving 11 bases between them. There are 13 residues in the CDR3. This CDR3 reads CASTPGTQETQYF. In DNA form, the CDR3 reads TGTGCCAGCACCCCGGGAACTCAAGAGACCCAGTACTTC.

This chain connects TRBV15 to TRBJ1-5; TRBD1 is a possible D gene (5 bases). V gave up 0 bases and J gave up 6 bases, with 15 bases separating them. The CDR3 loop spans 16 amino acids. Germline V gene sequence: CDR1 LNHNV, CDR2 YYDKDF (reference sequence). The CDR3 protein is CATSRDMGTRGQPQHF. The CDR3 DNA is TGTGCCACCAGCAGAGACATGGGGACCCGAGGTCAGCCCCAGCATTTT. Variable domain in full (rest from reference TRBV15 and TRBJ1-5): DAMVIQNPRYQVTQFGKPVTLSCSQTLNHNVMYWYQQKSSQAPKLLFHYYDKDFNNEADTPDNFQSRRPNTSFCFLDIRSPGLGDTAMYLCATSRDMGTRGQPQHFGDGTRLSIL.

This clonotype was seen a handful of times. The chain links TRBV11-2 to TRBJ2-3; D possibly uses TRBD1 or TRBD2 (5 bases each). In germline, CDR1 is SGHAT, CDR2 FQNNGV. CDR3 length: 19 residues. Trimming shortened V by 3 bases and J by 2 bases, and 24 bases separated the two germline ends. The CDR3 protein is CASSFSGATGRHPTDTQYF. The CDR3, as DNA: TGTGCCAGCAGCTTCAGTGGCGCGACGGGGCGACATCCCACAGATACGCAGTATTTT.

V usage is TRBV7-8 and J usage is TRBJ2-3; D remains unclear. CDR3 length: 14 amino acids. The V end was cut by 1 base, the J end by 2 bases, with 7 bases between. CDR1 is SGHVS, CDR2 FQNEAQ, per germline. In DNA, the CDR3 is TGTGCCAGCAGCTTAGAACAGAACACAGATACGCAGTATTTT. It is translated as CASSLEQNTDTQYF.

This clonotype appeared a few times. This chain links TRBV10-3 with TRBJ2-1; D is unclear. Germline V gene data show CDR1 as ENHRY and CDR2 as SYGVKD. The CDR3 is made up of 15 amino acids. Trimming took off 6 bases at V and 0 bases at J, with 12 bases between the two ends. CDR3 residues: CAIRETDGSYNEQFF. In DNA form, the CDR3 reads TGTGCCATCAGGGAGACGGACGGCTCCTACAATGAGCAGTTCTTC.

This clonotype was seen only a few times. This chain uses TRBV4-1 with TRBJ1-2; perhaps TRBD1 as D (5 bases). V was trimmed by 1 base and J by 4 bases, leaving 13 bases between them. The CDR3 runs 15 residues. Germline V gene lookup returns CDR1 MGHRA and CDR2 YSYEKL. CDR3 in amino acids: CASSQAGTFGYGYTF. CDR3 in DNA: TGCGCCAGCAGCCAAGCCGGGACCTTTGGCTATGGCTACACCTTC.

This clonotype was found a few times. The chain combines TRBV4-1 with TRBJ2-7; 12 bases map to TRBD2. CDR3 length: 19 residues. From germline, CDR1 is MGHRA and CDR2 YSYEKL. Trimming took 3 bases from V and 3 from J; bases not matched to a gene: 15. The CDR3 here is CASSQKERLAGGKYYEQYF. The CDR3 nucleotides read TGCGCCAGCAGCCAGAAGGAGAGGCTAGCGGGAGGGAAATACTACGAGCAGTACTTC.

The CDR3 DNA follows: TGTGCCAGCAGCAACAACAGGTACGAGCAGTACTTC. Protein sequence: CASSNNRYEQYF. The rearrangement uses TRBV5-6 and TRBJ2-7; weak D call: TRBD1 (5 bases). V dropped 4 bases and J dropped 4 bases, with 9 bases sitting between them. From germline, CDR1 is SGHDT and CDR2 YYEEEE. The CDR3 consists of 12 residues.

There are a few counts of this clonotype. The CDR3 is CASRGIAGYEQYF. The CDR3 DNA is TGTGCCAGCCGCGGGATAGCGGGGTACGAGCAGTACTTC. The V gene is TRBV12-3 or TRBV12-4, the J gene TRBJ2-7, with 8 bases fitting TRBD2. J was trimmed by 4 bases and V by 8 bases; bases with no gene match: 7. The CDR3 sequence is 13 residues long.

The V gene is TRBV29-1, the J gene TRBJ2-6, with D uncertain. Between the trimmed V and J ends, which lost 4 bases and 3 bases, there was a span of 4 bases. The CDR3 contains 12 residues. Germline V lookup: CDR1 SQVTM, CDR2 ANQGSEA. The CDR3 DNA reads TGCAGCGTTGTCATTGGGGCCAACGTCCTGACTTTC. Translated: CSVVIGANVLTF.

This clonotype has a handful of counts. The CDR3 loop is CASRVRDRDLSGANVLTF. In DNA, the CDR3 is TGTGCCAGCAGAGTCCGGGACAGGGATCTCTCTGGGGCCAACGTCCTGACTTTC. The chain couples TRBV6-1 to TRBJ2-6; the match to TRBD1 covers 9 bases. V was pared by 6 bases and J by 0 bases, with 9 bases of the junction left unmatched. This CDR3 contains 18 residues. From germline, CDR1 is MNHNS and CDR2 SASEGT.

The chain employs TRBV20-1 and TRBJ2-1; 8 bases line up with TRBD2. V shed 2 bases and J 6 bases; nucleotides not matched to a gene: 15. Germline CDR1 and CDR2: DFQATT and SNEGSKA (reference sequence). The CDR3 extends over 17 amino acids. CDR3 in amino acids: CSARSGRSNFGFNEQFF. The CDR3 bases are TGCAGTGCTAGAAGCGGGAGATCGAATTTTGGGTTCAATGAGCAGTTCTTC.

The J gene is TRBJ2-2, the V gene TRBV7-2; D might be TRBD2 (5 bases). V was clipped by 5 bases and J by 6 bases, with 10 bases between them. The germline gives CDR1 SGHTA, CDR2 FQGNSA. This CDR3 contains 13 residues. The CDR3 DNA is TGTGCCAGCAGCCCGGGAATGCCCGGGGAGCTGTTTTTT. Translation: CASSPGMPGELFF.